The source of this TCR beta chain is a study of early T cells in non-severe SARS-CoV-2 infection. The wider study: Chains from this unsorted whole-blood bulk RNA could not be paired.

In germline, CDR1 is SGHTA, CDR2 FQGNSA. The CDR3 is made up of 12 amino acids. V dropped 3 bases and J dropped 10 bases, with 12 bases sitting between them. Worth noting for this clonotype: Its antigen is still unknown.

The protocol attached unique molecular identifiers to individual cDNA molecules. MiXCR, run by TCRdb on the 5' RACE reads, gives a single entry per CDR3 protein. The repertoire holds tens of thousands of distinct CDR3 sequences, with over 9% as singletons. Findings and caveats of the study: In VDJdb matching, anti-spike CD8 responses were favored while private and CD4 specificities went missing.

The rearrangement joins TRBV7-2 to TRBJ1-2; perhaps TRBD1 as D (5 bases). The sample was whole blood. The TCR comes from an adult who was a healthcare worker with PCR-confirmed SARS-CoV-2 infection or an uninfected control (not recorded which). The CDR3 loop reads CASSLDTDDYTF. Written as DNA, the CDR3 is TGTGCCAGCAGCTTGGACACTGATGACTACACCTTC.